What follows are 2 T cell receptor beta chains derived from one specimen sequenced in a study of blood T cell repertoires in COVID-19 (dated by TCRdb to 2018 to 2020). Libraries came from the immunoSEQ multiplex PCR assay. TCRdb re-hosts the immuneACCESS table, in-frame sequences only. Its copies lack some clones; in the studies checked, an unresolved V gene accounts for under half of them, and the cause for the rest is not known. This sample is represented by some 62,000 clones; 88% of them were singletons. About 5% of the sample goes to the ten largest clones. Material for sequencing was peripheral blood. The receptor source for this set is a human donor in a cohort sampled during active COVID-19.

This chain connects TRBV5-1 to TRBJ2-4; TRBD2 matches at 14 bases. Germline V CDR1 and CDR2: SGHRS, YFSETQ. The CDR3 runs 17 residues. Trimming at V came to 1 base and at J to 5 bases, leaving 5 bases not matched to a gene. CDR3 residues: CASSLSGTSGSQNIQYF. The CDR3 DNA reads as TGCGCCAGCAGCTTGAGTGGGACTAGCGGGAGCCAAAACATTCAGTACTTC. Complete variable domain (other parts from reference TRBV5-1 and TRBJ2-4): KAGVTQTPRYLIKTRGQQVTLSCSPISGHRSVSWYQQTPGQGLQFLFEYFSETQRNKGNFPGRFSGRQFSNSRSEMNVSTLELGDSALYLCASSLSGTSGSQNIQYFGAGTRLSVL.

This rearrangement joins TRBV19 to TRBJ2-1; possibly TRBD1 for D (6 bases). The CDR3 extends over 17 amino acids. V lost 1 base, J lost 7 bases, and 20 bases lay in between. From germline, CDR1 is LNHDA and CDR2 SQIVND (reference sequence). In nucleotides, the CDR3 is TGTGCCAGTAGTATAGCCCACAGGGTATTTAGGGGGAATGAGCAGTTCTTC. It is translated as CASSIAHRVFRGNEQFF.